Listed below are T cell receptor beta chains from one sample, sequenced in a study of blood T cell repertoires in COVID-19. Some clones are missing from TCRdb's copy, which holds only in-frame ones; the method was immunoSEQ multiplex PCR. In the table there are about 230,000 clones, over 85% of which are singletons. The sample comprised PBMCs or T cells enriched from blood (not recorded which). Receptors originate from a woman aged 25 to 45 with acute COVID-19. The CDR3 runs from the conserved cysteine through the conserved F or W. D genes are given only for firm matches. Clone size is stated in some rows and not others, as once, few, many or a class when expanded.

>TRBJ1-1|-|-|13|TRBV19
CASSTGMNTEAFF
TGTGCCAGTAGCACAGGAATGAACACTGAAGCTTTCTTT
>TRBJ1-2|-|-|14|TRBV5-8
CATRSRGPSEGYTF
TGTGCCACGCGGTCCAGGGGACCTTCGGAAGGCTACACCTTC
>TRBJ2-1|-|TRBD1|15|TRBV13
CASSSDRAENNEQFF
TGTGCCAGCAGCTCCGACAGGGCTGAAAACAATGAGCAGTTCTTC
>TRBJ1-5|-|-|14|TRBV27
CASGGGLGGQPQHF
TGTGCCAGTGGGGGGGGGCTGGGGGGTCAGCCCCAGCATTTT
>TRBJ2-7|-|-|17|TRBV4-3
CASSQFSAAGPSYEQYF
TGCGCCAGCAGCCAATTTTCCGCGGCGGGACCGTCGTACGAGCAGTACTTC
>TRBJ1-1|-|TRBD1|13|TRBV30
CAWSGDRGSEAFF
TGTGCCTGGAGCGGGGACAGGGGTTCTGAAGCTTTCTTT
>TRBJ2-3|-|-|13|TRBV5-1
CASSLDRGDTQYF
TGCGCCAGCAGCTTGGACCGAGGAGATACGCAGTATTTT
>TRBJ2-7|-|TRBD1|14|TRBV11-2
CASSPGTASHEQYF
TGTGCCAGCAGCCCCGGGACAGCGAGCCACGAGCAGTACTTC
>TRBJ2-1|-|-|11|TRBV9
CASSVSNEQFF
TGTGCCAGCAGCGTATCAAATGAGCAGTTCTTC
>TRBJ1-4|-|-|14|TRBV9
CASSVAMGREKLFF
TGTGCCAGCAGCGTAGCTATGGGCAGGGAAAAACTGTTTTTT
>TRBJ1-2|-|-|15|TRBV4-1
CASSQEGQPRYGYTF
TGCGCCAGCAGCCAAGAGGGGCAGCCTCGGTATGGCTACACCTTC
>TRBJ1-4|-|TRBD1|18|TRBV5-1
CASSLRRTGGYVDEKLFF
TGCGCCAGCAGCTTAAGACGGACAGGGGGCTATGTGGATGAAAAACTGTTTTTT
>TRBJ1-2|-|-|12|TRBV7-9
CASSPNREGYTF
TGTGCCAGCAGTCCTAATCGAGAGGGCTACACCTTC
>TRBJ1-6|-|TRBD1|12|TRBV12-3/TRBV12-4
CASRDRGSPLHF
TGTGCCAGCAGGGACAGGGGCTCACCCCTCCACTTT
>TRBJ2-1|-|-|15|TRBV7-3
CASSLIGSSYNEQFF
TGTGCCAGCAGCTTAATAGGGAGCTCCTACAATGAGCAGTTCTTC
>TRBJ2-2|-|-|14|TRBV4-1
CARSRPSNTGELFF
TGCGCCAGATCTCGTCCTTCGAACACCGGGGAGCTGTTTTTT
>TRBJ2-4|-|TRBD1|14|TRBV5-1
CASSLGTGGNIQYF
TGCGCCAGCAGCTTGGGGACAGGGGGTAACATTCAGTACTTC
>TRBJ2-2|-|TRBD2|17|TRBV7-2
CASSFFPGTKGTGELFF
TGTGCCAGCAGCTTCTTCCCGGGGACTAAGGGCACCGGGGAGCTGTTTTTT
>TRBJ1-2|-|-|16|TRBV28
CASSLMRAGRDYGYTF
TGTGCCAGCAGTTTAATGCGTGCGGGACGGGACTATGGCTACACCTTC
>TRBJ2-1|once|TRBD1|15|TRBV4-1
CASSPLTGTYNEQFF
TGCGCCAGCAGCCCATTGACAGGGACCTACAATGAGCAGTTCTTC
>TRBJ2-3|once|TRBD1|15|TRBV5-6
CASRKRQGAGDTQYF
TGTGCCAGCAGAAAACGACAGGGGGCCGGAGATACGCAGTATTTT
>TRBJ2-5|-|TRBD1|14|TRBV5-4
CASSFWDRGETQYF
TGTGCCAGCAGCTTTTGGGACAGGGGAGAGACCCAGTACTTC
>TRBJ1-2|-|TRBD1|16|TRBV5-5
CASITPFRDRGDGYTF
TGTGCCAGCATAACCCCTTTCCGGGACAGGGGGGATGGCTACACCTTC
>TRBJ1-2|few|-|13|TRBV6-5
CASSYGGNYGYTF
TGTGCCAGCAGTTACGGGGGGAACTATGGCTACACCTTC
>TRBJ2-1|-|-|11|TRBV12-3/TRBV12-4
CASSSSDEQFF
TGTGCCAGCAGTTCGTCGGATGAGCAGTTCTTC
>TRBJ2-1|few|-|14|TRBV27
CASSLAGAGQEQFF
TGTGCCAGCAGTTTAGCGGGGGCCGGGCAGGAGCAGTTCTTC
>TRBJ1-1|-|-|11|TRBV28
CASSDTGEAFF
TGTGCCAGCAGCGATACAGGGGAAGCTTTCTTT
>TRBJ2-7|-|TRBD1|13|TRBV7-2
CASSSDRVYEQYF
TGTGCCAGCAGCTCCGACAGGGTCTACGAGCAGTACTTC
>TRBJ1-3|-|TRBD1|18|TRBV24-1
CATSDLLITGASGNTIYF
TGTGCCACCAGTGATTTGCTCATAACAGGGGCCTCTGGAAACACCATATATTTT
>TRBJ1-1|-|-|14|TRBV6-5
CATKSLTQNTEAFF
TGTGCCACCAAATCCCTCACACAGAACACTGAAGCTTTCTTT
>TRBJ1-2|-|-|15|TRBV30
CAWIRRGGVSYGYTF
TGTGCCTGGATCCGGCGGGGGGGGGTGAGCTATGGCTACACCTTC
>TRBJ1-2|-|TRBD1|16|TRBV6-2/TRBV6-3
CASSPGQGLLDYGYTF
TGTGCCAGCAGTCCGGGACAGGGGCTCTTAGACTATGGCTACACCTTC
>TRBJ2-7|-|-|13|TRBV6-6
CASSLTSNYEQYF
TGTGCCAGCAGTCTAACTAGTAACTACGAGCAGTACTTC
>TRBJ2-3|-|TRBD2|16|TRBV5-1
CASSLERGGPPDTQYF
TGCGCCAGCAGCTTGGAACGGGGGGGCCCCCCAGATACGCAGTATTTT
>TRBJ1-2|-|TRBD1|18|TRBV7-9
CASSFTAGTAVANYGYTF
TGTGCCAGCAGCTTTACCGCCGGGACAGCCGTAGCTAACTATGGCTACACCTTC
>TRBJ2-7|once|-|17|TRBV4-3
CASSPNPGGLSSYEQYF
TGCGCCAGCAGCCCCAACCCTGGAGGCTTGAGCTCCTACGAGCAGTACTTC
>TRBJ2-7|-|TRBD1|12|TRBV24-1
CATTRQGYEQYF
TGTGCCACCACGAGACAGGGGTACGAGCAGTACTTC
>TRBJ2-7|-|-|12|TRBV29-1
CSVPGHGMSQYF
TGCAGCGTTCCGGGACACGGAATGTCGCAGTACTTC
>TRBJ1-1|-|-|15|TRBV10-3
CAISETQTLNTEAFF
TGTGCCATCAGTGAGACCCAGACTTTGAACACTGAAGCTTTCTTT
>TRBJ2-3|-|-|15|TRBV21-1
CASSARDRGGDTQYF
TGTGCCAGCAGCGCACGGGACAGGGGGGGGGATACGCAGTATTTT
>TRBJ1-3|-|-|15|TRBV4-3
CASSQGAGVGNTIYF
TGCGCCAGCAGCCAAGGGGCAGGGGTAGGAAACACCATATATTTT
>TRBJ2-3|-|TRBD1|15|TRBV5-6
CASSPSGTAKDTQYF
TGTGCCAGCAGCCCATCGGGGACAGCAAAAGATACGCAGTATTTT
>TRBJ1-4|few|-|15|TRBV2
CASSEDRGINEKLFF
TGTGCCAGCAGTGAAGATCGGGGGATTAATGAAAAACTGTTTTTT
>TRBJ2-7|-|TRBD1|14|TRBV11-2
CASSSRTGDYEQYF
TGTGCCAGCAGCTCGCGGACAGGGGACTACGAGCAGTACTTC
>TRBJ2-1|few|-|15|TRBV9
CASSEQVHGYNEQFF
TGTGCCAGCAGCGAACAGGTTCACGGGTACAATGAGCAGTTCTTC
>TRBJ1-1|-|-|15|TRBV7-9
CASSVTGYGDTEAFF
TGTGCCAGCAGCGTCACAGGGTATGGGGACACTGAAGCTTTCTTT
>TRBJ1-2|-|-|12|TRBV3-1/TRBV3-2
CASSQASYGYTF
TGTGCCAGCAGCCAAGCATCCTATGGCTACACCTTC
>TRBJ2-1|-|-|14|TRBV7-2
CASTSWGVDNEQFF
TGTGCCAGCACCTCCTGGGGGGTCGACAATGAGCAGTTCTTC
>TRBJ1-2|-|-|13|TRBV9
CASSVEPGYGYTF
TGTGCCAGCAGCGTAGAGCCCGGGTATGGCTACACCTTC
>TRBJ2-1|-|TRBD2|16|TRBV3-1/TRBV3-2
CASSQLAGGLYNEQFF
TGTGCCAGCAGCCAGTTAGCGGGGGGGCTTTACAATGAGCAGTTCTTC
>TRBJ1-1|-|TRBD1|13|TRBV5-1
CASSWDRGTEAFF
TGCGCCAGCAGCTGGGACAGGGGAACTGAAGCTTTCTTT
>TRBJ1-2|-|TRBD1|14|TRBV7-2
CASSPPDRLGGYTF
TGTGCCAGCAGCCCGCCGGACAGGTTAGGTGGCTACACCTTC